Below, 3 T cell receptor beta chains from the same sample are listed, as sequenced in a study of T-cell reconstitution after alpha-beta-depleted transplantation in children. Unique molecular identifiers were used in preparing the TCRbeta library. MiXCR, applied by TCRdb to the PCR reads, yields one record per CDR3 protein. The repertoire holds about a million distinct CDR3 sequences, with about 29% as singletons. The sample was PBMCs, mostly from graft donor cells, taken 360 days after TCRalphabeta/CD19-depleted stem cell transplant. These receptors were taken from a boy in the first two years of life who had a stem cell transplant for SCID, so the T cells may come from the graft donor.

This clonotype was seen a few times. The chain combines TRBV27 with TRBJ2-7, with D unclear. The V end was cut by 3 bases, the J end by 0 bases, with 9 bases between. From germline, CDR1 is MNHEY and CDR2 SMNVEV (reference sequence). CDR3 length: 14 residues. The CDR3 DNA sequence: TGTGCCAGCAGTTTGGGGTCGGACTCCTACGAGCAGTACTTC. It specifies CASSLGSDSYEQYF.

This clonotype showed up many times. The rearrangement links TRBV6-1 to TRBJ2-3, with no clear D. The CDR3 totals 14 residues. The germline CDR1 and CDR2 sequences are MNHNS and SASEGT. Trimming stripped 6 bases from V and 0 bases from J, with 10 bases between. DNA for the CDR3: TGTGCCAGCAGCCCGGGCCGCAGCACAGATACGCAGTATTTT. It translates to CASSPGRSTDTQYF.

This clonotype was picked up a small number of times. The chain combines TRBV10-3 with TRBJ2-1; 7 bases line up with TRBD1. The length of the CDR3 is 16 residues. V was clipped by 0 bases and J by 6 bases; unmatched bases: 8. CDR1 ENHRY and CDR2 SYGVKD come from the germline V gene. The CDR3 here is CAISESRSAGGNEQFF. The CDR3 DNA is TGTGCCATCAGTGAGTCGAGGTCGGCAGGGGGCAATGAGCAGTTCTTC.